The 15 T cell receptor beta chains listed next were all sequenced from one sample in a study of blood T cell repertoires in COVID-19. TCRdb's copy holds only in-frame clones and misses some; the assay was immunoSEQ multiplex PCR. The sample shows hundreds of thousands of clones, more than 75% of them seen only once. Specimen: PBMCs or T cells enriched from blood (not recorded which). The receptors originated from a woman between 50 and 59 years old who had recovered from COVID-19.

The V call is TRBV7-9, the J call TRBJ1-1, with unresolved D. The CDR3 covers 18 residues. Trimming removed 5 bases from V and 2 bases from J, with 24 bases in between. Germline CDR1 reads SEHNR; CDR2 reads FQNEAQ (reference sequence). CDR3 protein: CASSILGSRYGSNTEAFF. CDR3 coding DNA: TGTGCCAGCAGCATACTAGGCAGCCGATACGGATCTAACACTGAAGCTTTCTTT. Together with reference TRBV7-9 and TRBJ1-1, the CDR3 gives the full variable domain: DTGVSQNPRHKITKRGQNVTFRCDPISEHNRLYWYRQTLGQGPEFLTYFQNEAQLEKSRLLSDRFSAERPKGSFSTLEIQRTEQGDSAMYLCASSILGSRYGSNTEAFFGQGTRLTVV.

The chain is built from TRBV11-3 and TRBJ1-2; D is ambiguous. The CDR3 has 14 amino acids. Between the trimmed V and J ends, which lost 2 bases and 8 bases, there was a span of 15 bases. The V gene's germline CDR1 is SGHNT and CDR2 YENEEA. The CDR3 DNA reads TGTGCCAGCAGCTTAACCCGGGGAGTTGGCGGCTACACCTTC. The encoded protein is CASSLTRGVGGYTF.

The chain is built from TRBV27 and TRBJ2-7, with TRBD1 as a possible D gene (6 bases). CDR1 and CDR2 (germline): MNHEY, SMNVEV (reference sequence). V dropped 5 bases and J dropped 1 base, with 15 bases sitting between them. The CDR3 totals 15 residues. CDR3 sequence (DNA): TGTGCCAGCAGTCCCTGGGACACGGAATCCTACGAGCAGTACTTC. Translated: CASSPWDTESYEQYF.

The chain recombines TRBV18 with TRBJ2-5, with D possibly TRBD1 on 6 matching bases. Germline V gene lookup returns CDR1 KGHSH and CDR2 LQKENI. The CDR3 consists of 17 residues. Trimming removed 2 bases from V and 4 bases from J, with 20 bases in between. The CDR3 nucleotides read TGTGCCAGCTCACCAGTGTTGACAGGCCTTGACGGAGAGACCCAGTACTTC. It yields the protein CASSPVLTGLDGETQYF.

This chain joins TRBV12-3 or TRBV12-4 and TRBJ2-5, with D unresolved. The CDR3 has 12 amino acids. With 2 bases removed from V and 4 bases from J, the gap between germline ends came to 5 bases. The CDR3 nucleotides are TGTGCCAGCAGTTTATTGAGAGAGACCCAGTACTTC. Translating gives CASSLLRETQYF.

The J gene is TRBJ1-4, the V gene TRBV18, with D possibly matching TRBD1 (6 bases). In germline, CDR1 is KGHSH, CDR2 LQKENI. The CDR3 is made up of 15 amino acids. Trimming stripped 1 base from V and 6 bases from J, with 12 bases between. CDR3: CASSPRIRGDEKLFF. The CDR3 DNA follows: TGTGCCAGCTCACCACGAATCAGGGGAGATGAAAAACTGTTTTTT.

This chain joins TRBV28 and TRBJ1-6; perhaps TRBD1 as D (5 bases). The length of the CDR3 is 14 residues. CDR1 and CDR2 (germline): MDHEN, SYDVKM. Trimming took 4 bases from V and 3 from J, leaving 7 bases between them. The CDR3 DNA reads as TGTGCCAGCAGTTCCGGGGGCTATAATTCACCCCTCCACTTT. It encodes CASSSGGYNSPLHF.

CDR3 in DNA: TGTGCCAGCAGCCAACCTGGGACTAGCGGGTACGAGCAGTACTTC. Residues: CASSQPGTSGYEQYF. The chain joins TRBV4-2 to TRBJ2-7; TRBD2 matches at 12 bases. Trimming removed 2 bases from V and 4 bases from J; junction bases left unmatched: 3. Germline lookup yields CDR1 LGHNA and CDR2 YNFKEQ. CDR3 size: 15 residues.

The chain recombines TRBV20-1 with TRBJ2-3; D is perhaps TRBD1 (6 bases). In germline, CDR1 is DFQATT, CDR2 SNEGSKA (reference sequence). Trimming removed 3 bases from V and 9 bases from J, with 16 bases in between. The CDR3 is made up of 13 amino acids. The DNA of the CDR3 is TGCAGTGCTAGTTCGGATGGCAGGGGCACGCAGTATTTT. It translates to CSASSDGRGTQYF.

This chain links TRBV4-1 with TRBJ1-4; possible D gene TRBD1, 5 bases. The germline V gene encodes CDR1 MGHRA and CDR2 YSYEKL. The CDR3 is 16 amino acids. Between the trimmed V and J ends, which lost 0 bases and 7 bases, there was a span of 15 bases. CDR3 in DNA: TGCGCCAGCAGCCAAGATTTCGACTCGGGGGTTGAAAAACTGTTTTTT. It yields the protein CASSQDFDSGVEKLFF.

The rearrangement joins TRBV11-3 to TRBJ2-5, with D maybe TRBD1 (5 bases). The CDR3 is 13 residues long. V lost 5 bases and J lost 5, with 12 bases in between. Germline loops: CDR1 SGHNT, CDR2 YENEEA. Here the CDR3 DNA reads TGTGCCAGCAGCAAAGGGGTTTGGGAGACCCAGTACTTC. Amino acids: CASSKGVWETQYF.

The rearrangement uses TRBV3-1 (or the pseudogene TRBV3-2) and TRBJ2-2, with D possibly being TRBD2 (5 bases). The CDR3 covers 18 residues. V was shortened by 1 base and J by 4 bases, with 19 bases between the two germline ends. Germline V gene sequence: CDR1 LGHDT, CDR2 YNNKEL (reference sequence). The chain's CDR3 is CASSQAGIPKLGTGELFF. As DNA, the CDR3 is TGTGCCAGCAGCCAAGCGGGGATACCGAAACTCGGCACCGGGGAGCTGTTTTTT.

This sequence joins TRBV3-1 (or the pseudogene TRBV3-2) and TRBJ1-4, with 9 bases fitting TRBD1. Per germline, CDR1 LGHDT and CDR2 YNNKEL (reference sequence). The CDR3 runs 16 residues. V lost 7 bases, J lost 8 bases, and 14 bases stayed unmatched. The DNA for the CDR3 is TGTGCCAGCACCACCCTCCCGGGGACAGGGAAGGAAAAACTGTTTTTT. Its protein product is CASTTLPGTGKEKLFF.

The chain carries TRBV29-1 and TRBJ1-1; 7 bases are shared with TRBD1. The J segment lost 3 bases and the V segment lost 7 bases, leaving 8 bases of the junction unmatched. The germline CDR1 and CDR2 sequences are SQVTM and ANQGSEA. This CDR3 comprises 13 residues. The CDR3: CSGRQGRDTEAFF. CDR3 DNA: TGCAGCGGAAGACAGGGCAGGGACACTGAAGCTTTCTTT.

The chain joins TRBV7-9 to TRBJ2-2, with 11 bases identical to TRBD2. This CDR3 region has 19 residues. CDR1 and CDR2 from the germline V gene are SEHNR and FQNEAQ (reference sequence). V shed 0 bases, J shed 1 base, and the junction held 7 bases outside the gene matches. The CDR3 nucleotides are TGTGCCAGCAGCTTAGCTAGCGGGAGGGCCGAGAAGAACACCGGGGAGCTGTTTTTT. It codes for CASSLASGRAEKNTGELFF.